Listed below are T cell receptor beta chains from one sample, sequenced in a study of blood T cells in healthy people across ages. In TCRdb, the 5' RACE reads were re-called with MiXCR into one record per CDR3 protein. The repertoire holds about 830,000 distinct CDR3 sequences, with about 62% as singletons. Sequences were obtained from blood. The source of these receptors is a man aged 25 to 45 in good health. Both conserved end residues are part of each CDR3. D genes are given only for firm matches. The size of a clone is reported for some rows only, either as once, few or many, or as a class for expanded clones.

j_call clone_size d_call v_call cdr3_nt cdr3_aa
TRBJ1-5 - - TRBV7-8 TGTGCCAGCAGCTCAGAGATCTTTCCCCAGCATTTT CASSSEIFPQHF
TRBJ1-6 - TRBD1 TRBV20-1 TGCAGTGCTAGAGAGTCGGCAGGGGGCTATTCACCCCTCCACTTT CSARESAGGYSPLHF
TRBJ2-5 - TRBD1 TRBV24-1 TGTGCCACCAGTGATCCCGGGACAGGTTTCTGGGAGACCCAGTACTTC CATSDPGTGFWETQYF
TRBJ1-5 few TRBD1 TRBV5-6 TGTACTCAGATGCTCCCGGGACAGCCTGGCGATCAGCCCCAGCATTTT CTQMLPGQPGDQPQHF
TRBJ2-1 - - TRBV20-1 TGCAGTGCTAGAGAAGCATGGGGGCTGAATGAGCAGTTCTTC CSAREAWGLNEQFF
TRBJ2-2 - - TRBV7-9 TGTGCCAGCAGCTCCGCGACTAGTTTTCCCGGGGAGCTGTTTTTT CASSSATSFPGELFF
TRBJ2-1 - TRBD2 TRBV20-1 TGCAGTGTGTCCCGAGCGGGGGGGCGGAGTGAGCAGTTCTTC CSVSRAGGRSEQFF
TRBJ1-1 - - TRBV20-1 TGCAGTGCTGATACAGATATCGAAGCTTTCTTT CSADTDIEAFF
TRBJ2-7 - - TRBV20-1 TGCAGTGCTTCCTCGCGGGAGCAGTACTTC CSASSREQYF
TRBJ2-3 once TRBD1 TRBV29-1 TGCAGCACCGCTGCGACAGGGAACACAGATACGCAGTATTTT CSTAATGNTDTQYF
TRBJ2-3 - TRBD2 TRBV20-1 TGCAGTGCCCACCGGACTAGCGGGCTCACAGATACGCAGTATTTT CSAHRTSGLTDTQYF
TRBJ2-1 few - TRBV5-1 TGCGCCAGCAGCTTGGGACAGCGGTCCTACAATGAGCAGTTCTTC CASSLGQRSYNEQFF
TRBJ1-1 few TRBD1 TRBV20-1 TGCAGTGCTGGGGGTGGGACAGCGAACACTGAAGCTTTCTTT CSAGGGTANTEAFF
TRBJ2-7 - - TRBV5-1 TGCGCCAGCAGAACATCCTCCGGGAGCGACGAGCAGTACTTC CASRTSSGSDEQYF
TRBJ2-7 once TRBD2 TRBV2 TGTGCCAGCAGTGATACTAGCGGGAGGGCCTACGAGCAGTACTTC CASSDTSGRAYEQYF
TRBJ2-1 - TRBD2 TRBV6-2/TRBV6-3 TGTGCCAGCAGTCACATCCTAGCGGGAGGGGCGAGTGAGCAGTTCTTC CASSHILAGGASEQFF
TRBJ2-7 - TRBD1 TRBV9 TGTGCCAGCAGCGCGCACACAGGGGTTGGGGCCTACGAGCAGTACTTC CASSAHTGVGAYEQYF